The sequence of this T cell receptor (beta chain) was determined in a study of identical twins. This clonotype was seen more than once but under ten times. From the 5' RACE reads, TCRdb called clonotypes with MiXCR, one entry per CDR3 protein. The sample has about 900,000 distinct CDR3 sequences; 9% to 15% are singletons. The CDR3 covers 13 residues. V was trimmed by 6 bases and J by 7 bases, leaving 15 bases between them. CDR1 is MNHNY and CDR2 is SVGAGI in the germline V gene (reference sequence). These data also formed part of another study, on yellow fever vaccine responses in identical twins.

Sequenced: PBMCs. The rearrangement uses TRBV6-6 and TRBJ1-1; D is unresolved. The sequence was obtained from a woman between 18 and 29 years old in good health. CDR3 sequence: CASSPGRRGEAFF. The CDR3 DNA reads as TGTGCCAGCAGCCCCGGACGACGAGGTGAAGCTTTCTTT.